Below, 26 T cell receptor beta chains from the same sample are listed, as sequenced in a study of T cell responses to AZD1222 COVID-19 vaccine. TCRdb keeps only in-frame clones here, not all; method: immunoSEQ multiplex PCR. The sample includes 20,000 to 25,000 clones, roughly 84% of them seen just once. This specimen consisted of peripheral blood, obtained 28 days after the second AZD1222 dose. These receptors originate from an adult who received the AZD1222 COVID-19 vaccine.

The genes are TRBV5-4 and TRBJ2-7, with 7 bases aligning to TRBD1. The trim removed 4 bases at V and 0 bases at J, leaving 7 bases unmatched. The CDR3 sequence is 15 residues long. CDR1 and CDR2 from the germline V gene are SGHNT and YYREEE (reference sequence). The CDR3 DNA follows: TGTGCCAGCAGCCCCCCGGGACAGAGCTCCTACGAGCAGTACTTC. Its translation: CASSPPGQSSYEQYF.

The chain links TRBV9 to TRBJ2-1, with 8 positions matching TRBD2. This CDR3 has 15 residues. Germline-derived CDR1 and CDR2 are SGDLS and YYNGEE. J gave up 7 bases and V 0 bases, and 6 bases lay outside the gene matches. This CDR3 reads CASSVVEREWNEQFF. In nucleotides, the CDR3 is TGTGCCAGCAGCGTAGTAGAGCGGGAGTGGAATGAGCAGTTCTTC.

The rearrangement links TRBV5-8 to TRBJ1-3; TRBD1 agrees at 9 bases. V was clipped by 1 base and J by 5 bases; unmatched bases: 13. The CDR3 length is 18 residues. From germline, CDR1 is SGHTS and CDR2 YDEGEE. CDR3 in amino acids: CASSLRPLRDRDRNTIYF. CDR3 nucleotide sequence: TGTGCCAGCAGCTTGAGGCCCCTCCGGGACAGGGACAGAAACACCATATATTTT.

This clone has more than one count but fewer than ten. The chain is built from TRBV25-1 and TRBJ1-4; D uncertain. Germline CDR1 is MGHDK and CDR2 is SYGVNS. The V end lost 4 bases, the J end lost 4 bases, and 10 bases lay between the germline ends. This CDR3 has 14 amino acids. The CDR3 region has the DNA TGTGCCAGCAGTGGAGGCAGGATTAATGAAAAACTGTTTTTT. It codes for CASSGGRINEKLFF.

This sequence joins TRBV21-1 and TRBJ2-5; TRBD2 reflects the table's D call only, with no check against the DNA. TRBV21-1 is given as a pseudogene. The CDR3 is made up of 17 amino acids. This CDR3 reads CASSNGHPSGEVETQYF. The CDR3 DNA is TGTGCCAGCAGCAACGGGCACCCTAGCGGAGAGGTAGAGACCCAGTACTTC.

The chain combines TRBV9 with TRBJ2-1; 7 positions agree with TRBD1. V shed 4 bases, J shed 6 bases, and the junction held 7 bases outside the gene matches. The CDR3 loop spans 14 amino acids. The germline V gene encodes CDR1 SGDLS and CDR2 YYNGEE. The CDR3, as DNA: TGTGCCAGCAGCCCAGGGGGAACCATCAATGAGCAGTTCTTC. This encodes CASSPGGTINEQFF.

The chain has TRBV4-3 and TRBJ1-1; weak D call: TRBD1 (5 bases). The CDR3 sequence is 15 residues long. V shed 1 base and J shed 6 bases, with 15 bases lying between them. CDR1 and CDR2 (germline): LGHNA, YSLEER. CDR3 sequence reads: CASSQGQGDSSEAFF. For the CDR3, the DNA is TGCGCCAGCAGCCAAGGGCAGGGCGATAGCTCTGAAGCTTTCTTT.

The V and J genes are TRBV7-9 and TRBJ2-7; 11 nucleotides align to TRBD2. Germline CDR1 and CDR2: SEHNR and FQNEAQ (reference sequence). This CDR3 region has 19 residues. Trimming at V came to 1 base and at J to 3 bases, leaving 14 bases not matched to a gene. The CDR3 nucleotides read TGTGCCAGCAGCTTAGGACGACTAGCGGGACCGAGAGGTAGCTACGAGCAGTACTTC. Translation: CASSLGRLAGPRGSYEQYF.

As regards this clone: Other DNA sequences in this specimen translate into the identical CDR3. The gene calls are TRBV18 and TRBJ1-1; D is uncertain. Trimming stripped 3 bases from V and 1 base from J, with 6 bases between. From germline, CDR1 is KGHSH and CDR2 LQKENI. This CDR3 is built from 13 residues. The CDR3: CASSPGRNTEAFF. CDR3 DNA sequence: TGTGCCAGCTCACCGGGTCGGAACACTGAAGCTTTCTTT.

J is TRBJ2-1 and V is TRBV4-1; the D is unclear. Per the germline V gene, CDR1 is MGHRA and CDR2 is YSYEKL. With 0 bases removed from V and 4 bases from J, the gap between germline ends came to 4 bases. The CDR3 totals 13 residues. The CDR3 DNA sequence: TGCGCCAGCAGCCAAGAAGGGTACAATGAGCAGTTCTTC. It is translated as CASSQEGYNEQFF.

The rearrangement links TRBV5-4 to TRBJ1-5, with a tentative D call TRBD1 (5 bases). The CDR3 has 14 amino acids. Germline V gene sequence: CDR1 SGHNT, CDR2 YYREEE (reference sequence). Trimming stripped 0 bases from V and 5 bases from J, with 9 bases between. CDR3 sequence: CASSLGGGDQPQHF. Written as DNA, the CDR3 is TGTGCCAGCAGCTTGGGCGGGGGGGATCAGCCCCAGCATTTT.

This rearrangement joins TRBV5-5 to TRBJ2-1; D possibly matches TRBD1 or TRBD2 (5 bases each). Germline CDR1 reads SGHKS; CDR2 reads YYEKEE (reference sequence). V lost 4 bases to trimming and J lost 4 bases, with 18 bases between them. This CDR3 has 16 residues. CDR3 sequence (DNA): TGTGCCAGCAGCCAAATACCCGGGACCACGTACAATGAGCAGTTCTTC. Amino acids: CASSQIPGTTYNEQFF.

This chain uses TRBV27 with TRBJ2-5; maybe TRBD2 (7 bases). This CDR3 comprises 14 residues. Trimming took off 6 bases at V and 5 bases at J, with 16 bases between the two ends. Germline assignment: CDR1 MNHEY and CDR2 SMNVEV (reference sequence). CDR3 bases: TGTGCCAGCAGGGGGCGGGGGCTGGAGGAGACCCAGTACTTC. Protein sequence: CASRGRGLEETQYF.

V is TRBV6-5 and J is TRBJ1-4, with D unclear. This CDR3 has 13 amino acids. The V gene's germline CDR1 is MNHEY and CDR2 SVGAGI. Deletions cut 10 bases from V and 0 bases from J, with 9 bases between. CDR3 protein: CATSYATNEKLFF. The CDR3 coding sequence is TGTGCCACCTCTTATGCAACTAATGAAAAACTGTTTTTT.

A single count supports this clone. The CDR3 region has the DNA TGTGCCAGCCGACTAGCGGGAAAGAATGAGCAGTTCTTC. Protein sequence: CASRLAGKNEQFF. The J gene is TRBJ2-1, the V gene TRBV6-5; 11 positions match TRBD2. The CDR3 is 13 amino acids. Trimming took 8 bases from V and 7 from J; bases not matched to a gene: 4. CDR1 is MNHEY, CDR2 SVGAGI, per germline.

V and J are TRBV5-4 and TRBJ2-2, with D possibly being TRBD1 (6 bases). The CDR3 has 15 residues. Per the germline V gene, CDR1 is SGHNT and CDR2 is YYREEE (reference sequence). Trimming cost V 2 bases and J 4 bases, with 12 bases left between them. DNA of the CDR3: TGTGCCAGCAGCTTCCAGACAGGCCTCACCGGGGAGCTGTTTTTT. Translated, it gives CASSFQTGLTGELFF.

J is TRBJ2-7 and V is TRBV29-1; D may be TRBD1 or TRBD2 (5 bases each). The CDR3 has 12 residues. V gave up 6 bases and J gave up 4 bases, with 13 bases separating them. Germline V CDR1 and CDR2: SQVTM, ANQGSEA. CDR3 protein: CSVRPGQYEQYF. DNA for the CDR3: TGCAGCGTGAGGCCGGGGCAGTACGAGCAGTACTTC.

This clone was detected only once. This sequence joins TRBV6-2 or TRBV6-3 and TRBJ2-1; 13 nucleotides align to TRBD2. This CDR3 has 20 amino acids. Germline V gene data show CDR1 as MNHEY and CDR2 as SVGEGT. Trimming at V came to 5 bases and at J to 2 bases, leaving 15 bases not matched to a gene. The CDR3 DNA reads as TGTGCCAGCAGTCACACACGGACTAGCGGGAGTCCCGGGCCCTACAATGAGCAGTTCTTC. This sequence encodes CASSHTRTSGSPGPYNEQFF.

In DNA form, the CDR3 reads TGTGCCACCAGTGATCCGACAGGGGGCTTGGAGACCCAGTACTTC. This translates into CATSDPTGGLETQYF. The chain couples TRBV24-1 to TRBJ2-5; TRBD1 matches 10 bases. Germline V gene data show CDR1 as KGHDR and CDR2 as SFDVKD. The CDR3 has 15 amino acids. V lost 3 bases, J lost 5 bases, and 5 bases stayed unmatched.

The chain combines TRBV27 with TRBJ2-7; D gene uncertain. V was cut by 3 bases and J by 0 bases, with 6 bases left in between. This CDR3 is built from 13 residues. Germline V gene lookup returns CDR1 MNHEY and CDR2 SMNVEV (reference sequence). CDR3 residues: CASSLGISYEQYF. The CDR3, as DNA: TGTGCCAGCAGTTTGGGCATCTCCTACGAGCAGTACTTC.

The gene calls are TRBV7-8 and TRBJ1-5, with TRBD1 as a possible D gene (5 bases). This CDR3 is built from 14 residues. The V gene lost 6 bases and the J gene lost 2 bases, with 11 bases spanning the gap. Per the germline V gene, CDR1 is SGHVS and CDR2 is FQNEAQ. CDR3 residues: CASRAGTGNQPQHF. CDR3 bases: TGTGCCAGCAGAGCCGGGACGGGCAATCAGCCCCAGCATTTT.

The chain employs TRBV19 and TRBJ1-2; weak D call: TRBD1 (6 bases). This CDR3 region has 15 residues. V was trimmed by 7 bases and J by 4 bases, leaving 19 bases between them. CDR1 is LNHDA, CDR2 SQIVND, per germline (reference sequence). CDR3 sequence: CASTMTGASGYGYTF. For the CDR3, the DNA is TGTGCCAGTACCATGACAGGCGCGTCTGGCTATGGCTACACCTTC. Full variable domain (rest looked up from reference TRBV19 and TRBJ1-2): DGGITQSPKYLFRKEGQNVTLSCEQNLNHDAMYWYRQDPGQGLRLIYYSQIVNDFQKGDIAEGYSVSREKKESFPLTVTSAQKNPTAFYLCASTMTGASGYGYTFGSGTRLTVV.

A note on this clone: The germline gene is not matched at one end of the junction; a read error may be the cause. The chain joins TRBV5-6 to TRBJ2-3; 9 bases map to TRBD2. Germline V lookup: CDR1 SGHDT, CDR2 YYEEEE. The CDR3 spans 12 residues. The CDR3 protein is CASSLRTSAGDF. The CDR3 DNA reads TGTGCCAGCAGCCTTCGGACTAGCGCCGGGGATTTT.

CDR3 sequence: CATSSPGQGVIQYF. The CDR3 bases are TGTGCCACCAGCAGTCCGGGACAGGGTGTCATTCAGTACTTC. This chain uses TRBV15 with TRBJ2-4, with 9 bases lining up with TRBD1. The germline V gene encodes CDR1 LNHNV and CDR2 YYDKDF (reference sequence). The CDR3 sequence is 14 residues long. V gave up 3 bases and J gave up 9 bases; unmatched junction bases: 6.

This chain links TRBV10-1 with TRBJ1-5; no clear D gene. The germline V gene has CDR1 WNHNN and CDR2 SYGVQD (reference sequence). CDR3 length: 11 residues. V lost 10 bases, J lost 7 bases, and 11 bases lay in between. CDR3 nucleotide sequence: TGCGCCACCAAGGTAGGCCAGCCCCAGCATTTT. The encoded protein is CATKVGQPQHF.

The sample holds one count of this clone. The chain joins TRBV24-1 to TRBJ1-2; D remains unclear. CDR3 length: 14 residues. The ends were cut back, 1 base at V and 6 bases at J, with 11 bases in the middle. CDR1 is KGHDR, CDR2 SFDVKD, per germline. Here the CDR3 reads CATSDFPRRDGYTF. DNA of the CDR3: TGTGCCACCAGTGATTTTCCCAGGCGGGATGGCTACACCTTC.